The rows below give T cell receptor beta chains drawn from one sample of a study of beta chain features in type 1 diabetes. Clones were read by immunoSEQ multiplex PCR, and TCRdb kept only the in-frame ones, dropping some. The sample lists around 150,000 clones; around 8% were seen once. What was sequenced was central memory CD4+ T cells from blood. Every receptor here comes from a man between 18 and 35 years old in good health. Both conserved end residues are part of each CDR3. A D gene is named only where the DNA matches it firmly. Expanded clones get a size class; other rows say once, few or many, or leave the size out.

d_call	j_call	clone_size	v_call	cdr3_aa	cdr3_nt
TRBD2	TRBJ2-5	.	TRBV30	CAWRHAGGETQYF	TGTGCCTGGAGACATGCGGGGGGAGAGACCCAGTACTTC
TRBD2	TRBJ2-7	.	TRBV7-9	CASSSQTSGIYEQYF	TGTGCCAGCAGCTCACAGACTAGCGGTATCTACGAGCAGTACTTC
.	TRBJ1-4	many	TRBV7-9	CASSFTGIATNEKLFF	TGTGCCAGCAGCTTCACAGGGATTGCAACTAATGAAAAACTGTTTTTT
.	TRBJ2-3	.	TRBV6-5	CASIRRAASTDTQYF	TGTGCCAGCATTCGGCGGGCGGCCAGCACAGATACGCAGTATTTT
.	TRBJ2-1	.	TRBV7-9	CASSLGQVDYNEQFF	TGTGCCAGCAGCTTAGGTCAGGTAGACTACAATGAGCAGTTCTTC
.	TRBJ2-3	many	TRBV18	CASSPSDTQYF	TGTGCCAGCTCACCGTCGGATACGCAGTATTTT
.	TRBJ2-5	few	TRBV5-1	CASSPPLERGETQYF	TGCGCCAGCAGCCCACCCTTGGAAAGAGGAGAGACCCAGTACTTC
.	TRBJ2-3	.	TRBV27	CASSRIDRITDTQYF	TGTGCCAGCAGTCGAATAGACAGAATCACAGATACGCAGTATTTT
.	TRBJ2-1	few	TRBV5-1	CASSLGARVDNEQFF	TGCGCCAGCAGCTTGGGAGCGAGGGTAGACAATGAGCAGTTCTTC
TRBD2	TRBJ2-5	.	TRBV7-2	CASSYRTSEGTQYF	TGTGCCAGCAGCTACAGGACTAGCGAGGGGACCCAGTACTTC
TRBD1	TRBJ1-3	.	TRBV7-2	CASSLGQGASGNTIYF	TGTGCCAGCAGCTTAGGACAGGGGGCCTCTGGAAACACCATATATTTT
.	TRBJ2-5	.	TRBV7-2	CASSLNGVQETQYF	TGTGCCAGCAGCTTAAACGGAGTCCAAGAGACCCAGTACTTC
.	TRBJ2-2	few	TRBV19	CASSYGPRNTGELFF	TGTGCCAGTAGTTACGGTCCAAGGAACACCGGGGAGCTGTTTTTT
.	TRBJ1-6	few	TRBV2	CASSAYRERSSPLHF	TGTGCCAGCAGTGCATACAGGGAAAGGAGTTCACCCCTCCACTTT
.	TRBJ1-3	.	TRBV4-1	CASSQPPGLRQKGNTIYF	TGCGCCAGCAGCCAGCCCCCCGGATTAAGACAGAAAGGAAACACCATATATTTT
TRBD1	TRBJ1-3	few	TRBV2	CASSDQGAGNTIYF	TGTGCCAGCAGTGACCAGGGGGCTGGAAACACCATATATTTT
TRBD1	TRBJ2-2	.	TRBV7-8	CASSLRDRVDTGELFF	TGTGCCAGCAGCCTAAGGGACAGGGTAGACACCGGGGAGCTGTTTTTT
.	TRBJ1-1	few	TRBV4-3	CASSQAILAGRTEAFF	TGCGCCAGCAGCCAAGCTATACTTGCAGGGCGGACTGAAGCTTTCTTT
.	TRBJ1-1	.	TRBV7-9	CASSPRRGAGSAFF	TGTGCCAGCAGCCCTAGAAGGGGCGCAGGTTCAGCTTTCTTT
TRBD1	TRBJ1-5	.	TRBV18	CASSPSRDRYSNQPQHF	TGTGCCAGCTCACCGTCCCGGGACAGGTATAGCAATCAGCCCCAGCATTTT
.	TRBJ1-2	few	TRBV19	CATWSGDGYTF	TGTGCCACCTGGTCAGGCGATGGCTACACCTTC
TRBD1	TRBJ2-7	.	TRBV27	CASSKTTGGRYEQYF	TGTGCCAGCAGTAAAACGACAGGGGGCAGGTACGAGCAGTACTTC
TRBD2	TRBJ2-5	few	TRBV7-2	CASSFLAGGVQETQYF	TGTGCCAGCAGCTTTCTAGCGGGAGGTGTCCAAGAGACCCAGTACTTC
.	TRBJ2-2	.	TRBV5-1	CASSPGEVAGELFF	TGCGCCAGCAGCCCCGGTGAGGTTGCCGGGGAGCTGTTTTTT
TRBD2	TRBJ2-5	many	TRBV6-6	CASSYSRAGVETQYF	TGTGCCAGCAGTTACTCGAGAGCGGGGGTAGAGACCCAGTACTTC
.	TRBJ2-4	few	TRBV7-2	CASSFQGSIRGGIQYF	TGTGCCAGCAGCTTTCAGGGCAGTATTAGGGGGGGCATTCAGTACTTC
TRBD2	TRBJ2-1	.	TRBV7-9	CASSLSSGRIYNEQFF	TGCGCCAGCAGCCTCTCTAGCGGGAGGATCTACAATGAGCAGTTCTTC
TRBD1	TRBJ1-4	few	TRBV19	CASSVETGGSEKLFF	TGTGCCAGTAGTGTCGAGACAGGGGGAAGCGAAAAACTGTTTTTT
.	TRBJ2-7	few	TRBV6-5	CASSYSAEGYEQYF	TGTGCCAGCAGTTACTCCGCCGAGGGCTACGAGCAGTACTTC
.	TRBJ1-2	few	TRBV29-1	CSVVYPAGNYGYTF	TGCAGCGTTGTTTACCCCGCAGGGAACTATGGCTACACCTTC
.	TRBJ1-2	many	TRBV9	CASSQRTGYGYTF	TGTGCCAGCAGCCAGAGAACAGGCTATGGCTACACCTTC
TRBD1	TRBJ2-7	.	TRBV6-5	CASSPGTGTHEQYF	TGTGCCAGCAGTCCCGGGACAGGGACGCACGAGCAGTACTTC
TRBD2	TRBJ2-3	.	TRBV5-6	CASSLVTSGGADTQYF	TGTGCCAGCAGCTTGGTGACTAGCGGGGGGGCGGATACGCAGTATTTT
.	TRBJ1-5	.	TRBV6-5	CASRSGWGGGQPQHF	TGTGCCAGCAGGTCTGGTTGGGGGGGCGGACAGCCCCAGCATTTT
TRBD2	TRBJ2-1	.	TRBV19	CASSTSSGSRSHEQFF	TGTGCCAGTAGTACGTCTAGCGGGAGTAGATCCCATGAGCAGTTCTTC
.	TRBJ2-1	.	TRBV7-2	CASSFSTPPGNEQFF	TGTGCCAGCAGCTTTAGTACCCCCCCGGGGAATGAGCAGTTCTTC
.	TRBJ2-1	many	TRBV25-1	CASSGWASRPSEQFF	TGTGCCAGCAGTGGTTGGGCCTCACGACCTTCTGAGCAGTTCTTC
.	TRBJ2-1	.	TRBV6-5	CASSVGGYNEQFF	TGTGCCAGCAGTGTGGGGGGCTACAATGAGCAGTTCTTC
TRBD2	TRBJ2-5	.	TRBV5-6	CASSDTSGSRRGTQYF	TGTGCCAGCAGCGATACTAGCGGGAGCCGTCGCGGGACCCAGTACTTC
TRBD2	TRBJ2-7	few	TRBV7-2	CASSLVVAGVYEQYF	TGTGCCAGCAGCTTAGTAGTAGCGGGGGTATACGAGCAGTACTTC
.	TRBJ2-1	.	TRBV6-1	CASSGDKDEQFF	TGTGCCAGCAGCGGGGACAAGGATGAGCAGTTCTTC
.	TRBJ1-1	few	TRBV18	CASSPRQDTEAFF	TGTGCCAGCTCACCCCGACAGGACACTGAAGCTTTCTTT
.	TRBJ2-3	few	TRBV7-8	CASSSRSGLADTQYF	TGTGCCAGCAGCTCCCGATCGGGACTCGCAGATACGCAGTATTTT
.	TRBJ1-6	few	TRBV27	CASTFRTGGKVDNSPLHF	TGTGCCAGCACCTTCCGAACCGGGGGAAAGGTGGATAATTCACCCCTCCACTTT
TRBD2	TRBJ2-5	many	TRBV11-1	CASSPSGRREETQYF	TGTGCCAGCAGCCCTAGCGGGAGGCGTGAAGAGACCCAGTACTTC
.	TRBJ2-2	.	TRBV6-4	CASARELGTGELFF	TGTGCCAGCGCCAGGGAATTAGGAACCGGGGAGCTGTTTTTT
.	TRBJ2-7	.	TRBV6-5	CASSYSSGAYEQYF	TGTGCCAGCAGTTACTCGTCCGGGGCCTACGAGCAGTACTTC
.	TRBJ2-7	few	TRBV18	CASAPGQGDYEQYF	TGTGCCAGCGCGCCGGGCCAAGGGGATTACGAGCAGTACTTC
.	TRBJ1-1	many	TRBV2	CASVGERAGEAFF	TGTGCCAGCGTTGGAGAGAGGGCGGGAGAAGCTTTCTTT
TRBD1	TRBJ1-6	few	TRBV7-9	CASSLSIQGQFNSPLHF	TGTGCCAGCAGCCTCTCTATCCAGGGACAGTTTAATTCACCCCTCCACTTT
.	TRBJ1-1	few	TRBV14	CASSQDPPVNTEAFF	TGTGCCAGCAGCCAAGATCCACCAGTGAACACTGAAGCTTTCTTT
.	TRBJ1-2	.	TRBV28	CASSLRGGYDYGYTF	TGTGCCAGCAGTCTTCGGGGGGGGTACGACTATGGCTACACCTTC